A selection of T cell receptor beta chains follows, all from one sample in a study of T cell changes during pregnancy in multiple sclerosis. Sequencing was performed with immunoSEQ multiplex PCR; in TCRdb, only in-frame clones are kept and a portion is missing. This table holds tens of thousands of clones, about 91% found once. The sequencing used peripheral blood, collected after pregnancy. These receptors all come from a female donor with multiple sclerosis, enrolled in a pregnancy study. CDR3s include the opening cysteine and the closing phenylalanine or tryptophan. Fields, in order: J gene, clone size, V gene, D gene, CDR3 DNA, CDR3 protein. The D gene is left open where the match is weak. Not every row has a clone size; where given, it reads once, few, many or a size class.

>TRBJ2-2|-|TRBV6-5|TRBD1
TGTGCCAGCAGGTCCGGGACAGCTAACACCGGGGAGCTGTTTTTT
CASRSGTANTGELFF
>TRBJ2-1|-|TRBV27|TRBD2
TGTGCCAGCAGCAACCGACTAGCGGGAGGCCGTGCAGGGCTCTACAATGAGCAGTTCTTC
CASSNRLAGGRAGLYNEQFF
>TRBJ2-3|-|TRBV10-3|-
TGTGCCATCAGCAGGGAGGAAGATACGCAGTATTTT
CAISREEDTQYF
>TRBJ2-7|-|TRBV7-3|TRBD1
TGTGCCAGCAGCGGCGACAGGGGTCACGAGCAGTACTTC
CASSGDRGHEQYF
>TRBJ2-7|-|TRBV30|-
TGTGCCTGGACCCAGGGGACTAACACCTACGAGCAGTACTTC
CAWTQGTNTYEQYF
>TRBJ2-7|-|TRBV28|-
TGTGCCAGCAGTTTAGCGGGGAGGGGGGAGCAGTACTTC
CASSLAGRGEQYF
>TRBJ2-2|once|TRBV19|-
TGTGCCAGCAGGGGCGGATACACCGGGGAGCTGTTTTTT
CASRGGYTGELFF
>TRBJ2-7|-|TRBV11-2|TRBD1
TGTGCCAGCAGCTTTAGACCCACAGGGGTCGCCTACGAGCAGTACTTC
CASSFRPTGVAYEQYF
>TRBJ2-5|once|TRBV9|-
TGTGCCAGCAGCGTCTCGGGACTGCAAGAGACCCAGTACTTC
CASSVSGLQETQYF
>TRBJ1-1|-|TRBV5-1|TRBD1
TGCGCCAGCAGCTTGGAAATACAGGGGAATGAAGCTTTCTTT
CASSLEIQGNEAFF
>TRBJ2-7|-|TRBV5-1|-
TGCGCCAGCAGCTTAATAGGTCAGGGCTACGAGCAGTACTTC
CASSLIGQGYEQYF
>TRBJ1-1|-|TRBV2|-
TGTGCCAGCAGTGAACGGTTGGCGGTGAACACTGAAGCTTTCTTT
CASSERLAVNTEAFF
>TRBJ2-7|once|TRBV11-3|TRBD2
TGTGCCAGCAGCTTACATCTATGGACTAGCGGGATCCACGAGCAGTACTTC
CASSLHLWTSGIHEQYF
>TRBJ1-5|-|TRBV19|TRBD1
TGTGCCAGTAGGTCGGACAGGGATCCTAATCAGCCCCAGCATTTT
CASRSDRDPNQPQHF
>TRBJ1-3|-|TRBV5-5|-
TGTGCCAGCAGCCTCCTAAACTCTGGAAACACCATATATTTT
CASSLLNSGNTIYF
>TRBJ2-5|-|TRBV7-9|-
TGTGCCAGCGAATTGGGGACTTTGGAGACCCAGTACTTC
CASELGTLETQYF
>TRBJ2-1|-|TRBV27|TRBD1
TGTGCCAGCAGACAGGGGTGGTCGAATGAGCAGTTCTTC
CASRQGWSNEQFF
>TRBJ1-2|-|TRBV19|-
TGTGCCAGTAGTATCGGCAGGGAGGGTACGGGCTACACCTTC
CASSIGREGTGYTF
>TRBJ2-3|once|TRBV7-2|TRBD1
TGTGCCAGCAGCTCCGGACAGGGAGGCACAGATACGCAGTATTTT
CASSSGQGGTDTQYF
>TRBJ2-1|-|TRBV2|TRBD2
TGTGCCAGCAGTGAGAGGGGACTAGCGGGGATCTATGAGCAGTTCTTC
CASSERGLAGIYEQFF
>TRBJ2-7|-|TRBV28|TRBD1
TGTGCCAGCAGCCAGGGGGCGGAGGGCGAGCAGTACTTC
CASSQGAEGEQYF
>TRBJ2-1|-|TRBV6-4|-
TGTGCCAGCAGTGTGGAGAGGGCCGAGGTCAATGAGCAGTTCTTC
CASSVERAEVNEQFF
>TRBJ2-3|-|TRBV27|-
TGTGCCAGCAGTATGGAGGGGTTCGCGCACGCAGATACGCAGTATTTT
CASSMEGFAHADTQYF
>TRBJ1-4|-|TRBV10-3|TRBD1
TGTGCCATCAGTGACGACAGGGGAGGCGAAAAACTGTTTTTT
CAISDDRGGEKLFF
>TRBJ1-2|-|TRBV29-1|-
TGCAGCGTTGAAATTGCGGCAGGGAGGAACGCTAACTATGGCTACACCTTC
CSVEIAAGRNANYGYTF
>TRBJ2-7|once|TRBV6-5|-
TGTGCCAGCAGCCGAGAGGACGAGCAGTACTTC
CASSREDEQYF
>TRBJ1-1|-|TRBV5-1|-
TGCGCCAGCAGCTTGGTCGGGGGGGGTGGGGACACTGAAGCTTTCTTT
CASSLVGGGGDTEAFF
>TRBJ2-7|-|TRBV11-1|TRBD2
TGTGCCAGCAGCTTAGAGGCTAGCGGGATGGGAGAGCAGTACTTC
CASSLEASGMGEQYF
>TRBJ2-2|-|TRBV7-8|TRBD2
TGTGCCAGCATCCCGGGGGGAACGAACACCGGGGAGCTGTTTTTT
CASIPGGTNTGELFF
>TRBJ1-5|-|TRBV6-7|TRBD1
TGTGCCAGCAGTTACTCGATTTTCGACAGGGTCGGCAATCAGCCCCAGCATTTT
CASSYSIFDRVGNQPQHF
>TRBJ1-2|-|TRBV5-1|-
TGCGCCAGCAGCTTGGAGGAGGGGCCGGCGCGTGGCTACACCTTC
CASSLEEGPARGYTF
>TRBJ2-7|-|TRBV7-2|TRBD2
TGTGCCAGCAGCTTAGTGGGAGGGGCTAACTACGAGCAGTACTTC
CASSLVGGANYEQYF
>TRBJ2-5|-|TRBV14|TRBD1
TGTGCCAGCAGCCAAGATTACAGGGGGCCCGAAGAGACCCAGTACTTC
CASSQDYRGPEETQYF
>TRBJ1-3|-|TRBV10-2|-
TGCGCCAGCAGGGTAGACTCCTCTGGAAACACCATATATTTT
CASRVDSSGNTIYF
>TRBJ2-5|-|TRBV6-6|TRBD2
TGTGCCAGCAGTTACCGGGAGGGCGTTCAGGAGACCCAGTACTTC
CASSYREGVQETQYF
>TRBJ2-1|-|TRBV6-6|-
TGTGCCAGCAGTTTCCAGGGGAAGGACAATGAGCAGTTCTTC
CASSFQGKDNEQFF
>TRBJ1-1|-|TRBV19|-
TGTGCCAGTAACCCAGGGTTGAACACTGAAGCTTTCTTT
CASNPGLNTEAFF
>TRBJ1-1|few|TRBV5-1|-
TGCGCCAGCACTGACACAATGAACACTGAAGCTTTCTTT
CASTDTMNTEAFF
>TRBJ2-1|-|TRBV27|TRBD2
TGTGCCAGCAGTCCCCGGACTAGCGGGATACGGTCCTACAATGAGCAGTTCTTC
CASSPRTSGIRSYNEQFF
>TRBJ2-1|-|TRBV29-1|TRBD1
TGCAGCGTTGACCTTCGCGACAGGGGGAGCTCCTACAATGAGCAGTTCTTC
CSVDLRDRGSSYNEQFF
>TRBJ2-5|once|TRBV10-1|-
TGCGCCAGCAGTGAGTCGAGCCCCGCGAGCCAAGAGACCCAGTACTTC
CASSESSPASQETQYF